These 12 T cell receptor beta chains were all obtained from the same sample, sequenced in a study of blood T cell repertoires in COVID-19 (dated by TCRdb to between 2020 and 2021). Receptor amplification or capture employed the immunoSEQ multiplex PCR assay. In its TCRdb copy, this immuneACCESS table keeps in-frame sequences only and misses some clones. Where compared with another copy, unresolved V genes explain less than half of these, and the others have no known cause. Across this sample there are about 170,000 clones, with 80% to 85% seen only once. Roughly 14% of the sample lies in the top ten. The specimen sequenced was peripheral blood. These receptors were obtained from a woman aged 65 to 85 with COVID-19, enrolled during active disease.

In nucleotides, the CDR3 is TGCGCCAGCAGTGCCTCAGGGGGCCGGAACACTGAAGCTTTCTTT. It yields the protein CASSASGGRNTEAFF. This chain connects TRBV10-1 to TRBJ1-1; the match to TRBD1 covers 8 bases. V was pared by 4 bases and J by 1 base, with 5 bases of the junction left unmatched. Germline CDR1 and CDR2: WNHNN and SYGVQD (reference sequence). The CDR3 covers 15 residues.

V and J are TRBV29-1 and TRBJ1-2; TRBD1 aligns across 10 bases. In germline, CDR1 is SQVTM, CDR2 ANQGSEA. V lost 8 bases to trimming and J lost 3 bases; unmatched junction nucleotides: 9. The CDR3 has 14 amino acids. Here the CDR3 reads CSTDRDRGDYGYTF. The CDR3 coding sequence is TGCAGCACCGATAGGGACAGGGGCGACTATGGCTACACCTTC.

The rearrangement links TRBV6-6 to TRBJ1-5; no firm D call. This CDR3 contains 15 residues. V was pared by 2 bases and J by 2 bases, with 10 bases between. CDR1 is MNHNY and CDR2 is SVGAGI in the germline V gene (reference sequence). CDR3 nucleotides: TGTGCCAGCAGTTACGGGCCAGTTGGCAATCAGCCCCAGCATTTT. Translating gives CASSYGPVGNQPQHF.

This clone was detected once. The CDR3 bases are TGTGCCAGCAGCTCCATGGGACAGGGAGCTGGAAACACCATATATTTT. This translates into CASSSMGQGAGNTIYF. V usage is TRBV9 and J usage is TRBJ1-3, with TRBD1 matching over 9 bases. V trimming: 4 bases; J trimming: 2 bases; junction bases outside the gene matches: 7. The CDR3 spans 16 residues. The V gene's germline CDR1 is SGDLS and CDR2 YYNGEE.

The V call is TRBV5-1, the J call TRBJ1-1, with 8 bases matching TRBD1. V shed 3 bases, J shed 3 bases, and the junction held 4 bases outside the gene matches. CDR3 length: 14 amino acids. In germline, CDR1 is SGHRS, CDR2 YFSETQ. DNA for the CDR3: TGCGCCAGCAGCTCGCAGGGGGCAGACACTGAAGCTTTCTTT. Translating it yields CASSSQGADTEAFF.

The J gene is TRBJ1-5, the V gene TRBV5-1, with 8 positions matching TRBD1. The germline CDR1 and CDR2 sequences are SGHRS and YFSETQ. There are 15 residues in the CDR3. V gave up 0 bases and J gave up 3 bases; unmatched junction bases: 2. CDR3 DNA sequence: TGCGCCAGCAGCTTGGGGACAGGGCTCAATCAGCCCCAGCATTTT. Amino acids: CASSLGTGLNQPQHF.

This clone was recorded once. This chain links TRBV6-5 with TRBJ2-5; D remains unclear. The CDR3 loop spans 13 amino acids. The V gene lost 6 bases and the J gene lost 2 bases, with 10 bases spanning the gap. The germline CDR1 and CDR2 sequences are MNHEY and SVGAGI. DNA of the CDR3: TGTGCCAGCAGACAAGGCGGTCAAGAGACCCAGTACTTC. It translates to CASRQGGQETQYF.

The CDR3, as DNA: TGTGCCAGCAGCGCCCAAGGGGCAGTCACTGAAGCTTTCTTT. The encoded protein is CASSAQGAVTEAFF. The V call is TRBV2, the J call TRBJ1-1; the D gene is possibly TRBD1 (5 bases). The CDR3 covers 14 residues. CDR1 and CDR2 from the germline V gene are SNHLY and FYNNEI. V lost 6 bases, J lost 4 bases, and 15 bases lay in between.

This clone was seen only a few times. The chain has TRBV2 and TRBJ1-6; weak D call: TRBD1 (5 bases). Trimming removed 6 bases from V and 6 bases from J, with 15 bases in between. Germline V gene lookup returns CDR1 SNHLY and CDR2 FYNNEI. The CDR3 loop spans 15 amino acids. The DNA of the CDR3 is TGTGCCAGCAGATTAATGGGACTTAGTAATTCACCCCTCCACTTT. It specifies CASRLMGLSNSPLHF.

The rearrangement joins TRBV27 to TRBJ2-1; 14 nucleotides align to TRBD2. J gave up 8 bases and V 2 bases, and 11 bases lay outside the gene matches. Germline V gives CDR1 MNHEY, CDR2 SMNVEV (reference sequence). CDR3 length equals 18 residues. DNA of the CDR3: TGTGCCAGCAGTTTACTACCTGGGACTAGCGGGAGAGTCGATGAGCAGTTCTTC. This codes for CASSLLPGTSGRVDEQFF.

V usage is TRBV27 and J usage is TRBJ2-3, with 11 bases aligning to TRBD1. This CDR3 spans 14 amino acids. Germline CDR1 is MNHEY and CDR2 is SMNVEV (reference sequence). V trimming: 4 bases; J trimming: 8 bases; junction bases outside the gene matches: 5. CDR3 sequence (DNA): TGTGCCAGCAGTTCTGGGACAGGGGGGAGTACGCAGTATTTT. Its protein product is CASSSGTGGSTQYF.

The sample holds one count of this clone. The chain combines TRBV6-5 with TRBJ1-4, with D maybe TRBD1 (5 bases). Germline-derived CDR1 and CDR2 are MNHEY and SVGAGI. There are 15 residues in the CDR3. Trimming stripped 3 bases from V and 3 bases from J, with 11 bases between. Here the CDR3 reads CASSYVGLSNEKLFF. The DNA of the CDR3 is TGTGCCAGCAGTTATGTGGGGCTTTCTAATGAAAAACTGTTTTTT.